These T cell receptor beta chains were read from a single sample in a study of blood T cell repertoires in COVID-19. Here immunoSEQ multiplex PCR was the method, and the copy in TCRdb shows in-frame clones only, minus some. The table lists around 100,000 clones, about 80% of them singletons. The sample consisted of peripheral blood. These receptor sequences come from a woman over 75 with active or convalescent COVID-19. CDR3s include the opening cysteine and the closing phenylalanine or tryptophan. The D gene is left open where the match is weak. Only part of the rows carry a size: once, few, many, or a class if the clone is expanded.

j_call: TRBJ1-2; d_call: NA; v_call: TRBV20-1; clone_size: once; cdr3_aa: CSASPLGDYTF; cdr3_nt: TGCAGTGCTTCACCCTTAGGGGACTACACCTTC
j_call: TRBJ1-5; d_call: NA; v_call: TRBV7-3; clone_size: NA; cdr3_aa: CASSLSLNQPQHF; cdr3_nt: TGTGCCAGCAGCTTGTCCCTCAATCAGCCCCAGCATTTT
j_call: TRBJ2-1; d_call: TRBD1; v_call: TRBV19; clone_size: NA; cdr3_aa: CASSSGQGRNEQFF; cdr3_nt: TGTGCCAGTAGTTCAGGACAGGGTCGGAATGAGCAGTTCTTC
j_call: TRBJ1-1; d_call: NA; v_call: TRBV12-5; clone_size: NA; cdr3_aa: CASGQGRDTEAFF; cdr3_nt: TGTGCTAGTGGTCAGGGGCGGGACACTGAAGCTTTCTTT
j_call: TRBJ2-1; d_call: TRBD1; v_call: TRBV7-3; clone_size: NA; cdr3_aa: CASSRFGSGTGGDEQFF; cdr3_nt: TGTGCCAGCAGCCGGTTCGGCTCCGGGACAGGGGGCGATGAGCAGTTCTTC
j_call: TRBJ2-3; d_call: TRBD2; v_call: TRBV7-3; clone_size: once; cdr3_aa: CASSLGLTSQDTQYF; cdr3_nt: TGTGCCAGCAGCCTGGGACTAACCTCCCAGGATACGCAGTATTTT
j_call: TRBJ1-5; d_call: NA; v_call: TRBV18; clone_size: NA; cdr3_aa: CASSLVSGGEPQHF; cdr3_nt: TGTGCCAGCTCGCTAGTTTCCGGGGGGGAGCCCCAGCATTTT
j_call: TRBJ1-3; d_call: NA; v_call: TRBV4-1; clone_size: NA; cdr3_aa: CASSQDIRNTIYF; cdr3_nt: TGCGCCAGCAGCCAAGATATTAGAAACACCATATATTTT
j_call: TRBJ1-1; d_call: NA; v_call: TRBV19; clone_size: NA; cdr3_aa: CASSTGDGNTEAFF; cdr3_nt: TGTGCCAGTAGTACCGGAGACGGCAACACTGAAGCTTTCTTT
j_call: TRBJ2-2; d_call: NA; v_call: TRBV3-1/TRBV3-2; clone_size: NA; cdr3_aa: CASSQGGWGQTNTGELFF; cdr3_nt: TGTGCCAGCAGCCAAGGCGGATGGGGCCAGACCAACACCGGGGAGCTGTTTTTT
j_call: TRBJ2-3; d_call: TRBD2; v_call: TRBV7-2; clone_size: NA; cdr3_aa: CASSLSTSGRPEQYF; cdr3_nt: TGTGCCAGCAGCCTGTCGACTAGCGGGAGGCCCGAGCAGTATTTT
j_call: TRBJ2-7; d_call: NA; v_call: TRBV2; clone_size: once; cdr3_aa: CASSEALASSSYEQYF; cdr3_nt: TGTGCCAGCAGTGAAGCTCTAGCGTCCAGCTCCTACGAGCAGTACTTC
j_call: TRBJ1-1; d_call: TRBD1; v_call: TRBV5-1; clone_size: NA; cdr3_aa: CASSGTGNMNTEAFF; cdr3_nt: TGCGCCAGCAGCGGGACAGGTAACATGAACACTGAAGCTTTCTTT
j_call: TRBJ2-5; d_call: NA; v_call: TRBV28; clone_size: NA; cdr3_aa: CASSHAGTQYF; cdr3_nt: TGTGCCAGCAGTCATGCGGGGACCCAGTACTTC
j_call: TRBJ1-2; d_call: TRBD1; v_call: TRBV28; clone_size: NA; cdr3_aa: CASSSGTGEGYGYTF; cdr3_nt: TGTGCCAGCAGTTCCGGGACAGGGGAAGGATATGGCTACACCTTC
j_call: TRBJ1-3; d_call: TRBD1; v_call: TRBV10-3; clone_size: NA; cdr3_aa: CAISTRQGAGNTIYF; cdr3_nt: TGTGCCATCAGTACCCGACAGGGTGCAGGAAACACCATATATTTT
j_call: TRBJ1-4; d_call: NA; v_call: TRBV9; clone_size: NA; cdr3_aa: CASSVDSNEKLFF; cdr3_nt: TGTGCCAGCAGCGTAGACAGCAATGAAAAACTGTTTTTT
j_call: TRBJ1-1; d_call: NA; v_call: TRBV19; clone_size: NA; cdr3_aa: CASTSGQGVYLNTEAFF; cdr3_nt: NA
j_call: TRBJ1-6; d_call: TRBD1; v_call: TRBV6-1; clone_size: NA; cdr3_aa: CASSEQGVIFHF; cdr3_nt: TGTGCCAGCAGTGAACAGGGGGTAATTTTCCACTTT
j_call: TRBJ2-1; d_call: TRBD2; v_call: TRBV7-3; clone_size: NA; cdr3_aa: CASSSGTSGRRANEQFF; cdr3_nt: TGTGCCAGCAGCTCCGGGACTAGCGGGAGGCGCGCCAATGAGCAGTTCTTC
j_call: TRBJ1-5; d_call: NA; v_call: TRBV6-2/TRBV6-3; clone_size: NA; cdr3_aa: CASSYQGPGNQPQHF; cdr3_nt: TGTGCCAGCAGTTACCAGGGTCCGGGCAATCAGCCCCAGCATTTT
j_call: TRBJ1-2; d_call: NA; v_call: TRBV28; clone_size: NA; cdr3_aa: CASRLPPGGGGLYGYTF; cdr3_nt: TGTGCCAGCAGACTACCCCCGGGAGGTGGAGGGCTATACGGCTACACCTTC
j_call: TRBJ2-2; d_call: TRBD1; v_call: TRBV6-5; clone_size: NA; cdr3_aa: CASSPRQGVGGELFF; cdr3_nt: TGTGCCAGCAGTCCAAGACAGGGGGTGGGCGGGGAGCTGTTTTTT
j_call: TRBJ1-2; d_call: NA; v_call: TRBV19; clone_size: NA; cdr3_aa: CASSIEGHPADTF; cdr3_nt: TGTGCCAGTAGTATAGAGGGACACCCGGCGGACACCTTC
j_call: TRBJ2-3; d_call: TRBD2; v_call: TRBV10-3; clone_size: NA; cdr3_aa: CAFQAGGLTDTQYF; cdr3_nt: TGTGCCTTTCAAGCGGGGGGGCTCACAGATACGCAGTATTTT
j_call: TRBJ1-5; d_call: NA; v_call: TRBV19; clone_size: NA; cdr3_aa: CASKGSGQSRQPQHF; cdr3_nt: TGTGCCAGTAAAGGGTCTGGACAGTCGAGGCAGCCCCAGCATTTT
j_call: TRBJ2-2; d_call: NA; v_call: TRBV21-1; clone_size: NA; cdr3_aa: CASLRDTNTGELFF; cdr3_nt: TGTGCCAGCCTTCGGGACACAAACACCGGGGAGCTGTTTTTT
j_call: TRBJ1-3; d_call: NA; v_call: TRBV19; clone_size: NA; cdr3_aa: CASSGPIASSGNTIYF; cdr3_nt: TGTGCCAGTAGTGGCCCCATAGCTAGCTCTGGAAACACCATATATTTT
j_call: TRBJ1-2; d_call: NA; v_call: TRBV6-5; clone_size: NA; cdr3_aa: CASSYSADSGNYGYTF; cdr3_nt: TGTGCCAGCAGTTACTCGGCTGATTCAGGGAACTATGGCTACACCTTC
j_call: TRBJ1-1; d_call: TRBD1; v_call: TRBV29-1; clone_size: NA; cdr3_aa: CSVVDRVTEAFF; cdr3_nt: TGCAGCGTGGTAGACAGGGTCACTGAAGCTTTCTTT
j_call: TRBJ2-2; d_call: NA; v_call: TRBV19; clone_size: NA; cdr3_aa: CASKLEGTGELFF; cdr3_nt: TGTGCCAGTAAACTGGAGGGCACCGGGGAGCTGTTTTTT
j_call: TRBJ2-2; d_call: TRBD1; v_call: TRBV19; clone_size: few; cdr3_aa: CASETGWIGELFF; cdr3_nt: TGTGCCTCAGAGACAGGGTGGATCGGGGAGCTGTTTTTT
j_call: TRBJ2-7; d_call: NA; v_call: TRBV6-6; clone_size: NA; cdr3_aa: CASRSGELGYEQYF; cdr3_nt: TGTGCCAGCAGGTCGGGAGAGTTGGGCTACGAGCAGTACTTC
j_call: TRBJ1-2; d_call: NA; v_call: TRBV28; clone_size: NA; cdr3_aa: CASSPPDSRYGYTF; cdr3_nt: TGTGCCAGCAGTCCCCCCGACAGTAGGTATGGCTACACCTTC
j_call: TRBJ1-1; d_call: TRBD1; v_call: TRBV2; clone_size: few; cdr3_aa: CASSRGQGGAEAFF; cdr3_nt: TGTGCCAGCAGCCGCGGACAGGGAGGGGCTGAAGCTTTCTTT
j_call: TRBJ2-7; d_call: NA; v_call: TRBV7-9; clone_size: NA; cdr3_aa: CASSAGPTEGSEQYF; cdr3_nt: TGTGCCAGCAGCGCGGGACCGACGGAAGGGAGCGAGCAGTACTTC
j_call: TRBJ1-2; d_call: NA; v_call: TRBV28; clone_size: NA; cdr3_aa: CASRTGVRSGYTF; cdr3_nt: TGTGCCAGCAGGACCGGGGTGCGATCCGGCTACACCTTC
j_call: TRBJ2-1; d_call: TRBD2; v_call: TRBV7-2; clone_size: NA; cdr3_aa: CASSFFGAGGPRVGEQFF; cdr3_nt: TGTGCCAGCAGCTTTTTTGGGGCGGGGGGCCCCAGGGTGGGTGAGCAGTTCTTC
j_call: TRBJ2-3; d_call: NA; v_call: TRBV5-6; clone_size: NA; cdr3_aa: CASSLPYEATDTQYF; cdr3_nt: TGTGCCAGCAGCCTACCTTATGAGGCCACAGATACGCAGTATTTT
j_call: TRBJ2-2; d_call: TRBD1; v_call: TRBV5-5; clone_size: once; cdr3_aa: CASSSHGRRDRKNTGELFF; cdr3_nt: TGTGCCAGCAGCTCCCATGGTAGGCGGGACAGGAAGAACACCGGGGAGCTGTTTTTT
j_call: TRBJ1-3; d_call: NA; v_call: TRBV25-1; clone_size: NA; cdr3_aa: CASSESRISGNTIYF; cdr3_nt: TGTGCCAGCAGTGAAAGCAGGATATCTGGAAACACCATATATTTT
j_call: TRBJ2-7; d_call: NA; v_call: TRBV21-1; clone_size: NA; cdr3_aa: CASSKVEREQYEQYF; cdr3_nt: TGTGCCAGCAGCAAAGTTGAGCGGGAGCAATACGAGCAGTACTTC
j_call: TRBJ1-1; d_call: TRBD1; v_call: TRBV5-1; clone_size: NA; cdr3_aa: CASSLAGDRGGEAFF; cdr3_nt: TGCGCCAGCAGCTTGGCGGGAGACAGGGGGGGTGAAGCTTTCTTT
j_call: TRBJ2-3; d_call: TRBD2; v_call: TRBV9; clone_size: few; cdr3_aa: CASSPSSKVLAGGSTDTQYF; cdr3_nt: TGTGCCAGCAGCCCTAGTTCGAAGGTACTAGCGGGGGGCAGCACAGATACGCAGTATTTT
j_call: TRBJ1-2; d_call: TRBD1; v_call: TRBV7-9; clone_size: once; cdr3_aa: CASSLAPGGFSDGYTF; cdr3_nt: TGTGCCAGCAGCTTAGCGCCAGGGGGCTTTTCTGATGGCTACACCTTC
j_call: TRBJ1-1; d_call: TRBD1; v_call: TRBV27; clone_size: NA; cdr3_aa: CASSLSTGGNTEAFF; cdr3_nt: TGTGCCAGCAGTTTATCGACAGGGGGGAACACTGAAGCTTTCTTT
j_call: TRBJ2-2; d_call: NA; v_call: TRBV5-1; clone_size: NA; cdr3_aa: CASSWQGTNTGELFF; cdr3_nt: TGCGCCAGCAGCTGGCAGGGGACGAACACCGGGGAGCTGTTTTTT
j_call: TRBJ2-5; d_call: NA; v_call: TRBV11-3; clone_size: NA; cdr3_aa: CASSSRAREETQYF; cdr3_nt: TGTGCCAGCAGCTCGAGGGCAAGAGAGGAGACCCAGTACTTC
j_call: TRBJ1-5; d_call: TRBD1; v_call: TRBV10-3; clone_size: once; cdr3_aa: CAISERDSDQPQHF; cdr3_nt: TGTGCCATCAGTGAGAGGGACAGCGATCAGCCCCAGCATTTT
j_call: TRBJ2-5; d_call: TRBD2; v_call: TRBV7-2; clone_size: NA; cdr3_aa: CASSLAGTSGRGQETQYF; cdr3_nt: TGTGCCAGCAGCTTAGCGGGGACTAGCGGGAGGGGCCAAGAGACCCAGTACTTC